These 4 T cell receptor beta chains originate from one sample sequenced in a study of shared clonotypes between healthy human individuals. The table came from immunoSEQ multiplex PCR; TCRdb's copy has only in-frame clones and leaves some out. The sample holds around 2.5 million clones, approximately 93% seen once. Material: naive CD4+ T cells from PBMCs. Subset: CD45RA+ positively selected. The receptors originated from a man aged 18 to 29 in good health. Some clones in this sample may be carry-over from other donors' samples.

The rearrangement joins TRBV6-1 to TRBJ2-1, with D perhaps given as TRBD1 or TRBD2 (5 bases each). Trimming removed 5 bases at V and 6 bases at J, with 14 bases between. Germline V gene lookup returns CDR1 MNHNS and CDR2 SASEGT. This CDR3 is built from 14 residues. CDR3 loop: CASSSPGGVNEQFF. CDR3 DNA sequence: TGTGCCAGCAGTTCGCCTGGGGGAGTCAATGAGCAGTTCTTC.

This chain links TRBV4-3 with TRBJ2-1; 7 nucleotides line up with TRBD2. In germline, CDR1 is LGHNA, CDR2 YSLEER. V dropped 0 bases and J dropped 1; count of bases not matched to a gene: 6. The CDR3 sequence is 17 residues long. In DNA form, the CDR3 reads TGCGCCAGCAGCCAAGATCACGGGAGGAGTTCCTACAATGAGCAGTTCTTC. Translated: CASSQDHGRSSYNEQFF.

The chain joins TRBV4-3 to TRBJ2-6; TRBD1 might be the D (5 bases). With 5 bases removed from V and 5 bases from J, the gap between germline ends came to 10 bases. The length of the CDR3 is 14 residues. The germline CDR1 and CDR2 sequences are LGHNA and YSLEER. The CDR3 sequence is CASSARVRANVLTF. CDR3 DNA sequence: TGCGCCAGCAGCGCCAGGGTACGGGCCAACGTCCTGACTTTC.

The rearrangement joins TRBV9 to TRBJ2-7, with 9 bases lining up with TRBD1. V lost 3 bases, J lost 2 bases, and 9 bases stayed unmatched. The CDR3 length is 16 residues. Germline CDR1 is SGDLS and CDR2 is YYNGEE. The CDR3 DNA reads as TGTGCCAGCAGCGGGGGCCCCGGGACAGGGCCCTACGAGCAGTACTTC. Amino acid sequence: CASSGGPGTGPYEQYF.